Below, 2 T cell receptor beta chains from the same sample are listed, as sequenced in a study of blood T cell repertoires in COVID-19. Sequencing used immunoSEQ multiplex PCR; TCRdb keeps in-frame clones, though not all of them. The data hold about 90,000 clones, with roughly 90% observed a single time. Sequenced: peripheral blood. The receptors come from a man older than 75 with acute or convalescent COVID-19.

The gene calls are TRBV5-1 and TRBJ2-3; no firm D call. The CDR3 sequence is 17 residues long. The germline V gene has CDR1 SGHRS and CDR2 YFSETQ. Deletions cut 0 bases from V and 0 bases from J, with 14 bases between. The CDR3 region is CASSLVTRLSSTDTQYF. DNA for the CDR3: TGCGCCAGCAGCTTGGTAACCAGGCTATCTAGCACAGATACGCAGTATTTT.

The chain uses TRBV4-2 and TRBJ2-1, with TRBD1 matching 7 bases. Germline values: CDR1 LGHNA, CDR2 YNFKEQ. CDR3 length: 15 residues. The V segment lost 0 bases and the J segment 2 bases; nucleotides outside the gene matches: 1. The CDR3 nucleotides read TGTGCCAGCAGCCAAGAGGGACAGACCTACAATGAGCAGTTCTTC. Translation: CASSQEGQTYNEQFF.